A single sample is the source of the 25 T cell receptor beta chains below, sequenced in a study of T cells after yellow fever vaccination. Each CDR3 protein is one row after TCRdb ran MiXCR on the 5' RACE reads. The sample has about 220,000 distinct CDR3 sequences, roughly 3.3% seen once. The input for sequencing was CD4+ T cells sorted from PBMCs, taken 10 days after the yellow fever booster vaccination. Receptor source: a young man who received the YFV17D yellow fever vaccine.

A few counts support this clonotype. The J gene is TRBJ1-3, the V gene TRBV7-2; D uncertain. Germline V CDR1 and CDR2: SGHTA, FQGNSA. This CDR3 comprises 16 residues. V was trimmed by 1 base and J by 0 bases, leaving 10 bases between them. The CDR3 here is CASSLDPPSSGNTIYF. Written as DNA, the CDR3 is TGTGCCAGCAGCTTAGACCCTCCGAGCTCTGGAAACACCATATATTTT. The whole variable domain, filled in from reference TRBV7-2 and TRBJ1-3, reads GAGVSQSPSNKVTEKGKDVELRCDPISGHTALYWYRQSLGQGLEFLIYFQGNSAPDKSGLPSDRFSAERTGGSVSTLTIQRTQQEDSAVYLCASSLDPPSSGNTIYFGEGSWLTVV.

This clonotype showed up many times. The rearrangement joins TRBV7-8 to TRBJ1-5; D is unresolved. V dropped 1 base and J dropped 3 bases, with 7 bases sitting between them. The CDR3 extends over 14 amino acids. Looked up from germline, CDR1 is SGHVS and CDR2 is FQNEAQ. CDR3 sequence reads: CASSLGAINQPQHF. Written as DNA, the CDR3 is TGTGCCAGCAGCTTAGGGGCGATCAATCAGCCCCAGCATTTT. The variable domain in full, with the rest retrieved from reference TRBV7-8 and TRBJ1-5, is GAGVSQSPRYKVAKRGQDVALRCDPISGHVSLFWYQQALGQGPEFLTYFQNEAQLDKSGLPSDRFFAERPEGSVSTLKIQRTQQEDSAVYLCASSLGAINQPQHFGDGTRLSIL.

J is TRBJ1-6 and V is TRBV12-3 or TRBV12-4; D is possibly TRBD1 (6 bases). V lost 4 bases, J lost 3 bases, and 10 bases lay in between. This CDR3 comprises 15 residues. In DNA, the CDR3 is TGTGCCAGCAGTTGGGACACCGTCTATAATTCACCCCTCCACTTT. Translation: CASSWDTVYNSPLHF.

The chain uses TRBV7-8 and TRBJ1-5; TRBD1 might be the D (5 bases). Trimming took off 4 bases at V and 11 bases at J, with 18 bases between the two ends. Germline assignment: CDR1 SGHVS and CDR2 FQNEAQ. The CDR3 spans 14 residues. In DNA, the CDR3 is TGTGCCAGCAGCTACCAGCAGGGCATGGGTTCCCAGCATTTT. This gives the protein CASSYQQGMGSQHF.

J is TRBJ2-5 and V is TRBV11-3; D is perhaps TRBD2 (6 bases). This CDR3 has 13 amino acids. Trimming stripped 3 bases from V and 5 bases from J, with 10 bases between. Germline V gene lookup returns CDR1 SGHNT and CDR2 YENEEA. The CDR3 DNA reads TGTGCCAGCAGCTTTAGACTAGTGGAGACCCAGTACTTC. Translating it yields CASSFRLVETQYF.

This clonotype has just a few counts. This chain uses TRBV20-1 with TRBJ2-1, with D possibly matching TRBD2 (7 bases). This CDR3 contains 14 residues. V gave up 0 bases and J gave up 2 bases, with 8 bases separating them. Germline assignment: CDR1 DFQATT and CDR2 SNEGSKA (reference sequence). CDR3 in amino acids: CSARERGPYNEQFF. In DNA, the CDR3 is TGCAGTGCTAGAGAGCGGGGGCCCTACAATGAGCAGTTCTTC.

This clonotype appeared a few times. V is TRBV3-1 and J is TRBJ1-1; no reliable D call. The V gene lost 4 bases and the J gene lost 8 bases, with 8 bases spanning the gap. Germline values: CDR1 LGHDT, CDR2 YNNKEL (reference sequence). The CDR3 totals 11 residues. CDR3 amino acids: CASSLLNEAFF. CDR3 in DNA: TGTGCCAGCAGCCTTTTAAACGAAGCTTTCTTT.

The chain has TRBV27 and TRBJ1-6; tentatively, D is TRBD1 (5 bases). The CDR3 runs to 17 residues. Germline V gives CDR1 MNHEY, CDR2 SMNVEV (reference sequence). V was cut by 5 bases and J by 0 bases, with 14 bases left in between. The CDR3, as DNA: TGTGCCAGCAGTCCCCTCGGGGGGAGCTCCTATAATTCACCCCTCCACTTT. Translation gives CASSPLGGSSYNSPLHF.

This clonotype was seen at least ten times. The chain links TRBV7-8 to TRBJ2-3; TRBD1 agrees at 10 bases. J lost 1 base, V lost 4 bases, and 2 bases had no gene match. This CDR3 contains 15 residues. Looked up from germline, CDR1 is SGHVS and CDR2 is FQNEAQ. CDR3 in DNA: TGTGCCAGCAGCTGGACAGGGGGAGGCACAGATACGCAGTATTTT. Translated: CASSWTGGGTDTQYF.

This chain joins TRBV3-1 and TRBJ1-3; unclear D gene. The germline V and J ends were trimmed by 3 bases and 8 bases, with 8 bases remaining between them. Germline V gives CDR1 LGHDT, CDR2 YNNKEL (reference sequence). The CDR3 totals 12 residues. In nucleotides, the CDR3 is TGTGCCAGCAGCCAGACCCCCGACACCATATATTTT. Its protein product is CASSQTPDTIYF.

The V gene is TRBV4-3, the J gene TRBJ2-2; D uncertain. The V end lost 4 bases, the J end lost 8 bases, and 17 bases lay between the germline ends. CDR3 size: 15 residues. CDR1 LGHNA and CDR2 YSLEER come from the germline V gene. CDR3 in DNA: TGCGCCAGCAGCCGGTCGACTCTGAGTACGGGGGAGCTGTTTTTT. Protein product: CASSRSTLSTGELFF.

Many counts were recorded for this clonotype. The rearrangement uses TRBV20-1 and TRBJ1-1, with D perhaps matching TRBD1 (5 bases). This CDR3 region has 14 residues. Per the germline V gene, CDR1 is DFQATT and CDR2 is SNEGSKA (reference sequence). The V end was cut by 0 bases, the J end by 4 bases, with 12 bases between. The CDR3 region is CSARDTRQGTEAFF. CDR3 bases: TGCAGTGCTAGAGATACCCGGCAGGGCACTGAAGCTTTCTTT.

This clonotype has at least ten counts. This chain connects TRBV12-3 or TRBV12-4 to TRBJ2-5; a possible D gene is TRBD1 (7 bases). There are 17 residues in the CDR3. V lost 5 bases and J lost 9, with 28 bases in between. CDR3 residues: CASSPSLRRGPPRAQYF. In DNA form, the CDR3 reads TGTGCCAGCAGTCCCTCCTTGAGGAGGGGGCCGCCAAGGGCCCAGTACTTC.

This clonotype was seen many times. This chain connects TRBV27 to TRBJ2-1; possibly TRBD1 for D (5 bases). The V end was cut by 8 bases, the J end by 11 bases, with 13 bases between. Germline V gene sequence: CDR1 MNHEY, CDR2 SMNVEV (reference sequence). The CDR3 contains 11 residues. CDR3: CASRRVGQQFF. The CDR3 DNA sequence: TGTGCCAGCCGCAGGGTCGGGCAGCAGTTCTTC.

This clonotype has more than one count but fewer than ten. This chain joins TRBV11-2 and TRBJ2-5; no clear D. CDR1 is SGHAT, CDR2 FQNNGV, per germline. The V end lost 2 bases, the J end lost 5 bases, and 21 bases lay between the germline ends. CDR3 length equals 17 residues. CDR3 DNA sequence: TGTGCCAGCAGCTTAAATCTCCTTCTCACGGCCGGGGAGACCCAGTACTTC. Translation: CASSLNLLLTAGETQYF.

V and J are TRBV19 and TRBJ2-5; 7 bases match TRBD2. The V gene end was trimmed by 9 bases and the J gene end by 1 base; junction bases not matched to a gene: 8. Germline-derived CDR1 and CDR2 are LNHDA and SQIVND (reference sequence). The CDR3 totals 14 residues. CDR3 protein: CASSGRRPQETQYF. Written as DNA, the CDR3 is TGTGCCAGCTCCGGGAGGAGACCCCAAGAGACCCAGTACTTC.

At least ten counts were recorded for this clonotype. V gene TRBV18 combines with J gene TRBJ2-7, with D perhaps TRBD1 (6 bases). Germline V gene lookup returns CDR1 KGHSH and CDR2 LQKENI. V was shortened by 5 bases and J by 6 bases, with 17 bases between the two germline ends. The CDR3 contains 14 residues. This chain's CDR3 is CASSTENRVREQYV. In nucleotides, the CDR3 is TGTGCCAGCTCAACTGAGAACAGGGTTCGCGAGCAGTACGTC.

The chain combines TRBV5-1 with TRBJ2-3; 12 bases are shared with TRBD1. CDR1 is SGHRS, CDR2 YFSETQ, per germline. Unmatched junction bases numbered 9, after V lost 2 bases and J lost 5 bases. This CDR3 region has 17 residues. The CDR3 protein is CASSFVRGQGAEDTQYF. CDR3 in DNA: TGCGCCAGCAGCTTCGTCCGGGGACAGGGGGCCGAAGATACGCAGTATTTT.

This clonotype was observed many times. The chain recombines TRBV28 with TRBJ2-4; TRBD2 matches 8 bases. The V and J ends lost 4 bases and 0 bases, in that order; junction bases with no gene match: 5. The germline gives CDR1 MDHEN, CDR2 SYDVKM. The CDR3 is 16 residues long. CDR3 sequence reads: CASSSRGALAKNIQYF. For the CDR3, the DNA is TGTGCCAGCAGTTCGCGGGGGGCTCTAGCCAAAAACATTCAGTACTTC.

This clonotype was picked up many times. V gene TRBV6-2 or TRBV6-3 combines with J gene TRBJ2-1, with 11 bases fitting TRBD2. The CDR3 extends over 17 amino acids. Germline CDR1 reads MNHEY; CDR2 reads SVGEGT. V shed 5 bases, J shed 5 bases, and the junction held 11 bases outside the gene matches. The chain's CDR3 is CASSPPLLLAGDNEQFF. CDR3 DNA sequence: TGTGCCAGCAGTCCGCCCCTCCTACTAGCGGGGGACAATGAGCAGTTCTTC.

The rearrangement uses TRBV12-3 or TRBV12-4 and TRBJ2-5; D not certain. The germline V and J ends were trimmed by 2 bases and 5 bases, with 12 bases remaining between them. The length of the CDR3 is 14 residues. The DNA of the CDR3 is TGTGCCAGCAGTTTACGAAGGGTAACGGAGACCCAGTACTTC. Residues: CASSLRRVTETQYF.

There are many counts of this clonotype. The chain has TRBV7-3 and TRBJ2-7; 11 bases fit TRBD1. The length of the CDR3 is 16 residues. V lost 5 bases to trimming and J lost 4 bases; unmatched junction nucleotides: 10. Looked up from germline, CDR1 is SGHTA and CDR2 is FQGTGA. In DNA, the CDR3 is TGTGCCAGCAGCCCCCGGGCGGACAGGGGGCGTTACGAGCAGTACTTC. Amino acid sequence: CASSPRADRGRYEQYF.

This clonotype was detected ten times or more. The chain has TRBV9 and TRBJ1-3; D gene uncertain. The germline V gene has CDR1 SGDLS and CDR2 YYNGEE. The length of the CDR3 is 15 residues. V was cut by 4 bases and J by 8 bases, with 19 bases left in between. CDR3 amino acids: CASSPPAGNVDTIYF. The CDR3 region has the DNA TGTGCCAGCAGCCCCCCGGCGGGGAACGTGGACACCATATATTTT.

This clonotype was counted many times. The chain uses TRBV5-1 and TRBJ2-7; D is ambiguous. The CDR3 loop spans 12 amino acids. Germline CDR1 reads SGHRS; CDR2 reads YFSETQ. With 5 bases removed from V and 9 bases from J, the gap between germline ends came to 15 bases. The CDR3 DNA reads as TGCGCCAGCAGACCAGCCGCCCTAGGGCAGTACGTC. Translated: CASRPAALGQYV.

This clonotype was detected many times. The genes are TRBV28 and TRBJ2-3, with 8 bases aligning to TRBD2. This CDR3 spans 14 amino acids. Germline CDR1 and CDR2: MDHEN and SYDVKM. V trimming: 7 bases; J trimming: 3 bases; junction bases outside the gene matches: 6. This CDR3 reads CASTRGGGTDTQYF. The CDR3 DNA reads TGTGCCAGCACCCGGGGGGGAGGAACAGATACGCAGTATTTT.